Presented here are 22 T cell receptor beta chains from one specimen sequenced in a study of graft-versus-host responses after intestinal transplantation. The data were produced by immunoSEQ multiplex PCR, yet TCRdb's version contains in-frame clones alone and is incomplete. This repertoire shows tens of thousands of clones, around 92% found once; its top ten account for roughly 2.6%. No antigens are known for them. The sequences come from unstimulated CD8+ T cells sorted from spleen or lymph node cells, collected before intestinal transplant. These TCRs come from a human donor who received an intestinal transplant.

The CDR3 here is CASSLELTGDNSPLHF. The CDR3 region has the DNA TGTGCCAGCAGCTTGGAGCTTACAGGGGACAATTCACCCCTCCACTTT. The chain links TRBV5-6 to TRBJ1-6; 7 nucleotides agree with TRBD1. J lost 7 bases, V lost 0 bases, and 7 bases had no gene match. Germline V gives CDR1 SGHDT, CDR2 YYEEEE. This CDR3 is 16 amino acids long.

The chain employs TRBV28 and TRBJ2-7, with D possibly matching TRBD1 (5 bases). This CDR3 comprises 12 residues. The germline CDR1 and CDR2 sequences are MDHEN and SYDVKM. V lost 8 bases, J lost 5 bases, and 13 bases lay in between. The DNA for the CDR3 is TGTGCCAGCGGTATAGACAGCCACGAGCAGTACTTC. As protein: CASGIDSHEQYF.

The chain is built from TRBV7-6 and TRBJ2-7; TRBD2 might be the D (6 bases). Germline V gives CDR1 SGHVS, CDR2 FNYEAQ. Trimming stripped 1 base from V and 0 bases from J, with 10 bases between. The CDR3 sequence is 15 residues long. CDR3 sequence: CASSLGPGSSYEQYF. CDR3 DNA sequence: TGTGCCAGCAGCTTAGGGCCCGGGAGCTCCTACGAGCAGTACTTC.

As regards this clone: The germline gene is not matched at one end of the junction; a read error may be the cause. At the DNA level, this CDR3 is encoded by other sequences in the same sample as well. The V and J genes are TRBV27 and TRBJ1-1; TRBD1 is a possible D gene (5 bases). The CDR3 is made up of 17 amino acids. Germline V gene lookup returns CDR1 MNHEY and CDR2 SMNVEV (reference sequence). The CDR3 nucleotides are TGTGCCAGCAGTTTATCTTCCCAGGGAAAGATGAACACTGAAGCTTTTTTT. Translation: CASSLSSQGKMNTEAFF.

This chain links TRBV19 with TRBJ1-3; tentatively, D is TRBD1 (6 bases). Germline V gene sequence: CDR1 LNHDA, CDR2 SQIVND (reference sequence). Trimming cost V 5 bases and J 1 base, with 15 bases left between them. This CDR3 comprises 16 residues. CDR3 sequence reads: CASSPDLDRSGNTIYF. In nucleotides, the CDR3 is TGTGCCAGTAGTCCAGACTTAGACAGGTCTGGAAACACCATATATTTT.

The CDR3 coding sequence is TGTGCCAGTAAAACGGGACAGCTGACTGGCTACACCTTC. Translating it yields CASKTGQLTGYTF. The chain employs TRBV19 and TRBJ1-2; 7 bases are a match to TRBD1. Germline-derived CDR1 and CDR2 are LNHDA and SQIVND (reference sequence). The length of the CDR3 is 13 residues. V lost 7 bases, J lost 7 bases, and 9 bases stayed unmatched.

This chain joins TRBV27 and TRBJ2-3; TRBD2 might be the D (5 bases). Germline CDR1 is MNHEY and CDR2 is SMNVEV (reference sequence). Trimming removed 5 bases from V and 1 base from J, with 19 bases in between. The CDR3 has 17 amino acids. This CDR3 is CASSPINTVLGTDTQYF. DNA for the CDR3: TGTGCCAGCAGTCCTATAAATACCGTACTAGGCACAGATACGCAGTATTTT.

V is TRBV5-4 and J is TRBJ2-1, with 13 bases identical to TRBD2. Germline CDR1 and CDR2: SGHNT and YYREEE (reference sequence). V gave up 3 bases and J gave up 6 bases; unmatched junction bases: 15. This CDR3 has 19 residues. CDR3 sequence reads: CASSSDQRLLAGGANEQFF. In DNA form, the CDR3 reads TGTGCCAGCAGCTCCGATCAAAGATTACTAGCGGGAGGGGCCAATGAGCAGTTCTTC.

The chain employs TRBV27 and TRBJ2-1; a possible D gene is TRBD2 (6 bases). Germline-derived CDR1 and CDR2 are MNHEY and SMNVEV (reference sequence). This CDR3 spans 16 amino acids. V was pared by 5 bases and J by 0 bases, with 14 bases between. The CDR3 region is CASSPRLARSYNEQFF. The DNA for the CDR3 is TGTGCCAGCAGTCCCCGGCTAGCGCGCTCCTACAATGAGCAGTTCTTC.

The gene calls are TRBV5-1 and TRBJ2-7; possible D gene TRBD1, 6 bases. Germline CDR1 and CDR2: SGHRS and YFSETQ. The ends were cut back, 4 bases at V and 1 base at J, with 9 bases in the middle. CDR3 length: 13 residues. The CDR3 spells CASSEDSSYEQYF. DNA for the CDR3: TGCGCCAGCAGCGAGGACAGTTCCTACGAGCAGTACTTC.

The chain links TRBV19 to TRBJ1-5, with 8 bases matching TRBD1. Germline V gene sequence: CDR1 LNHDA, CDR2 SQIVND (reference sequence). This CDR3 is 14 amino acids long. V shed 2 bases and J 4 bases; nucleotides not matched to a gene: 1. Written as DNA, the CDR3 is TGTGCCAGTAGTATACGACAGGGGAATCAGCCCCAGCATTTT. Protein: CASSIRQGNQPQHF.

With respect to this clone: At one of its ends the junction is not consistent with the germline gene, which may arise from a read error. The chain joins TRBV28 to TRBJ2-7, with a weak D call TRBD1 (5 bases). The CDR3 spans 15 residues. The germline CDR1 and CDR2 sequences are MDHEN and SYDVKM. The CDR3 loop is CASSLLWSGSYGQYF. CDR3 sequence (DNA): TGTGCCAGCAGTTTATTGTGGTCAGGGTCCTACGGGCAGTACTTC.

This chain links TRBV27 with TRBJ2-3; 13 bases agree with TRBD2. CDR1 is MNHEY and CDR2 is SMNVEV in the germline V gene (reference sequence). J was trimmed by 0 bases and V by 5 bases; bases with no gene match: 2. The CDR3 covers 16 residues. CDR3 in DNA: TGTGCCAGCAGTCTGACTAGCGGGAGGAGCACAGATACGCAGTATTTT. It translates to CASSLTSGRSTDTQYF.

This clone was observed a handful of times. The rearrangement joins TRBV6-1 to TRBJ2-7; 9 bases match TRBD1. Germline assignment: CDR1 MNHNS and CDR2 SASEGT. The CDR3 has 16 residues. V shed 2 bases, J shed 0 bases, and the junction held 5 bases outside the gene matches. The CDR3 is CASSESETGGSYEQYF. Here the CDR3 DNA reads TGTGCCAGCAGTGAATCAGAGACAGGGGGCTCCTACGAGCAGTACTTC.

The J gene is TRBJ2-1, the V gene TRBV27, with unresolved D. V was clipped by 5 bases and J by 0 bases, with 20 bases between them. Germline V gives CDR1 MNHEY, CDR2 SMNVEV (reference sequence). The CDR3 consists of 18 residues. CDR3 residues: CASSLKTRGESSYNEQFF. In nucleotides, the CDR3 is TGTGCCAGCAGTCTAAAGACCCGCGGCGAGAGCTCCTACAATGAGCAGTTCTTC.

The CDR3 DNA reads TGTGCCAGCAGCCGTGGACAGGAAAACACTGAAGCTTTCTTT. Protein sequence: CASSRGQENTEAFF. The chain joins TRBV5-5 to TRBJ1-1; 7 positions agree with TRBD1. Germline V lookup: CDR1 SGHKS, CDR2 YYEKEE (reference sequence). J lost 2 bases, V lost 4 bases, and 5 bases had no gene match. The CDR3 runs 14 residues. The variable domain in full, with the rest retrieved from reference TRBV5-5 and TRBJ1-1, is DAGVTQSPTHLIKTRGQQVTLRCSPISGHKSVSWYQQVLGQGPQFIFQYYEKEERGRGNFPDRFSARQFPNYSSELNVNALLLGDSALYLCASSRGQENTEAFFGQGTRLTVV.

The chain employs TRBV5-6 and TRBJ2-1; D might be TRBD1 (5 bases). There are 16 residues in the CDR3. V dropped 3 bases and J dropped 10 bases, with 23 bases sitting between them. Germline V CDR1 and CDR2: SGHDT, YYEEEE. The DNA of the CDR3 is TGTGCCAGCAGCTGGGGCTACGGACCGATGATTGGGGAGCAGTTCTTC. Translated: CASSWGYGPMIGEQFF.

This CDR3 reads CASSAYARSLDTQYF. CDR3 bases: TGTGCCAGCAGCGCCTACGCGCGTTCCCTCGATACGCAGTATTTT. V and J are TRBV9 and TRBJ2-3; no reliable D call. This CDR3 has 15 amino acids. Germline-derived CDR1 and CDR2 are SGDLS and YYNGEE. V gave up 3 bases and J gave up 6 bases, with 17 bases separating them.

This clone has a handful of counts. V is TRBV7-9 and J is TRBJ2-1; TRBD2 matches at 8 bases. V was clipped by 2 bases and J by 8 bases; unmatched bases: 11. The CDR3 spans 16 residues. Germline lookup yields CDR1 SEHNR and CDR2 FQNEAQ (reference sequence). The CDR3 region is CASSLYASGFQDEQFF. The CDR3 DNA sequence: TGTGCCAGCAGCTTATACGCTAGCGGGTTTCAGGATGAGCAGTTCTTC.

The chain recombines TRBV5-4 with TRBJ2-7; 11 positions agree with TRBD2. Per germline, CDR1 SGHNT and CDR2 YYREEE (reference sequence). V lost 4 bases and J lost 5; bases outside the gene matches: 8. The CDR3 has 15 amino acids. The CDR3 reads CASSLPGTSGDEQYF. For the CDR3, the DNA is TGTGCCAGCAGCCTACCCGGGACTAGCGGAGACGAGCAGTACTTC. The full variable domain, with the rest looked up from reference TRBV5-4 and TRBJ2-7, is ETGVTQSPTHLIKTRGQQVTLRCSSQSGHNTVSWYQQALGQGPQFIFQYYREEENGRGNFPPRFSGLQFPNYSSELNVNALELDDSALYLCASSLPGTSGDEQYFGPGTRLTVT.

The genes are TRBV30 and TRBJ1-4; 7 bases agree with TRBD1. Germline loops: CDR1 GTSNPN, CDR2 SVGIG (reference sequence). V shed 1 base and J 4 bases; nucleotides not matched to a gene: 6. This CDR3 spans 15 amino acids. CDR3 in amino acids: CAWSAGGQFNEKLFF. In DNA, the CDR3 is TGTGCCTGGAGTGCTGGGGGACAGTTTAATGAAAAACTGTTTTTT.

The gene calls are TRBV2 and TRBJ1-5, with 9 nucleotides matching TRBD1. CDR3 length equals 14 residues. The junction had 7 bases not matched to a gene; V was cut back by 9 bases and J by 4 bases. Germline V gene lookup returns CDR1 SNHLY and CDR2 FYNNEI. The CDR3 DNA reads TGTGCCAGAGGAACAGGGGGCGGGAATCAGCCCCAGCATTTT. Its protein product is CARGTGGGNQPQHF.